The rows below give T cell receptor beta chains drawn from one sample of a study of T cells after yellow fever vaccination. Via MiXCR, TCRdb re-called the 5' RACE reads, giving one row per CDR3 protein. Here the sample spans a few hundred thousand distinct CDR3 sequences, about 8.3% being singletons. The starting material was PBMCs, obtained more than 35 days after the first yellow fever vaccination. The receptors here all came from a man aged 18 to 35 who received the YFV17D yellow fever vaccine. CDR3s include the opening cysteine and the closing phenylalanine or tryptophan. The D gene is left open where the match is weak. Clone sizes are given selectively: once, few, many, or a class where the clone is expanded.

many,-,TRBJ2-3,TRBV5-6,CASSLQVDTQYF,TGTGCCAGCAGCTTGCAGGTAGATACGCAGTATTTT
-,TRBD2,TRBJ2-1,TRBV11-1,CASSSPPGLAGPSYNEQFF,TGTGCCAGCAGCTCCCCGCCGGGACTAGCGGGGCCCTCCTACAATGAGCAGTTCTTC
-,TRBD1,TRBJ1-1,TRBV5-1,CASRTGGAEPPLLNTEAFF,TGCGCCAGCAGAACAGGGGGCGCTGAGCCGCCCCTACTGAACACTGAAGCTTTCTTT
few,TRBD1,TRBJ1-2,TRBV10-3,CAISRDSNYGYTF,TGTGCCATCAGCCGGGACAGTAACTATGGCTACACCTTC
few,-,TRBJ2-3,TRBV20-1,CSANERFTDTQYF,TGCAGTGCTAACGAGCGGTTCACAGATACGCAGTATTTT
-,-,TRBJ2-3,TRBV10-3,CAISESRYTQYF,TGTGCCATCAGTGAGTCACGGTATACGCAGTATTTT
few,-,TRBJ1-2,TRBV25-1,CASSEAGLLNYGYTF,TGTGCCAGCAGTGAGGCAGGGCTACTCAACTATGGCTACACCTTC
few,TRBD1,TRBJ2-2,TRBV7-8,CASSRPGQGATGELFF,TGTGCCAGCAGCCGGCCGGGACAGGGGGCAACCGGGGAGCTGTTTTTT
few,-,TRBJ1-2,TRBV10-3,CAISEATTNYGYTF,TGTGCCATCAGTGAGGCTACTACTAACTATGGCTACACCTTC
few,-,TRBJ1-2,TRBV7-8,CASSHAPVVHQIEISPYGYTF,TGTGCCAGCAGCCACGCCCCCGTAGTTCATCAGATCGAGATTAGTCCCTATGGCTACACCTTC
-,TRBD1,TRBJ2-7,TRBV28,CASSSLHRGHYEQYF,TGTGCCAGCAGTTCCCTACACAGGGGCCATTACGAGCAGTACTTC
few,-,TRBJ1-1,TRBV9,CASSVVGGGTEAFF,TGTGCCAGCAGCGTAGTCGGGGGAGGCACTGAAGCTTTCTTT
-,-,TRBJ2-3,TRBV7-2,CASSPGVGTDTQYF,TGTGCCAGCAGTCCAGGGGTGGGGACAGATACGCAGTATTTT
many,-,TRBJ1-2,TRBV29-1,CSVIDRSEVYGYTF,TGCAGCGTAATAGACAGGTCCGAGGTCTATGGCTACACCTTC
-,-,TRBJ2-2,TRBV6-5,CASSYGTSMVNGELFF,TGTGCCAGCAGTTATGGGACAAGCATGGTTAACGGGGAGCTGTTTTTT
few,-,TRBJ2-2,TRBV9,CASSVVFNTGELFF,TGTGCCAGCAGCGTAGTTTTCAACACCGGGGAGCTGTTTTTT
few,-,TRBJ1-2,TRBV7-3,CASRSRTDDYGYTF,TGTGCCAGCAGATCGCGGACGGACGACTATGGCTACACCTTC
-,TRBD2,TRBJ2-6,TRBV5-4,CASSSGGYGANVLTF,TGTGCCAGCAGCTCGGGGGGGTACGGGGCCAACGTCCTGACTTTC
many,-,TRBJ2-2,TRBV5-1,CASSLSLGDTGELFF,TGCGCCAGCAGTCTTAGCCTGGGGGACACCGGGGAGCTGTTTTTT
-,-,TRBJ1-1,TRBV7-2,CASSLSASMNTEAFF,TGTGCCAGCAGCTTATCAGCTTCAATGAACACTGAAGCTTTCTTT
few,-,TRBJ1-5,TRBV9,CASSEGTLQGAWGYSNQPQHF,TGTGCCAGCAGCGAGGGGACATTACAGGGTGCCTGGGGGTATAGCAATCAGCCCCAGCATTTT
few,TRBD2,TRBJ2-5,TRBV7-2,CASSLAITSGVGETQYF,TGTGCCAGCAGCTTAGCGATTACTAGCGGGGTGGGAGAGACCCAGTACTTC
-,-,TRBJ1-2,TRBV11-2,CASSPVGVAYGYTF,TGTGCCAGCAGCCCAGTCGGGGTCGCCTATGGCTACACCTTC
few,-,TRBJ1-2,TRBV20-1,CSARLGTAPVYTF,TGCAGTGCTCGACTGGGGACGGCTCCTGTCTACACCTTC
few,-,TRBJ2-5,TRBV11-2,CASSLRAGVPRETQYF,TGTGCCAGCAGCTTACGCGCGGGTGTTCCCCGGGAGACCCAGTACTTC
few,TRBD1,TRBJ2-7,TRBV29-1,CSVEGEDRGAYEQYF,TGCAGCGTTGAGGGAGAGGACAGGGGGGCCTACGAGCAGTACTTC
-,TRBD1,TRBJ1-2,TRBV7-2,CASGARQGGGSGYTF,TGTGCCAGCGGGGCTAGACAGGGAGGGGGATCAGGCTACACCTTC
few,TRBD2,TRBJ2-1,TRBV7-8,CASSLGTSGGARRNEQFF,TGTGCCAGCAGCCTTGGGACTAGCGGGGGGGCCCGGAGGAATGAGCAGTTCTTC
-,-,TRBJ2-1,TRBV9,CASSVVSNEQFF,TGTGCCAGCAGCGTGGTAAGCAATGAGCAGTTCTTC
-,-,TRBJ1-1,TRBV3-1,CASSLNEGRGREAFF,TGTGCCAGCAGCCTCAATGAGGGGCGCGGCCGTGAAGCTTTCTTT
-,-,TRBJ2-1,TRBV10-3,CAISNSGVNEQFF,TGTGCCATCAGCAATAGTGGGGTGAATGAGCAGTTCTTC
-,-,TRBJ1-1,TRBV7-9,CASSNYPGVNTEAFF,TGTGCCAGCAGCAATTATCCAGGGGTGAACACTGAAGCTTTCTTT